This TCR beta chain was documented in a study of early T cells in non-severe SARS-CoV-2 infection. Across the study: Sequencing targeted bulk RNA from unsorted whole blood, leaving chains unpaired.

This clonotype came up a few times. Antigen specificity is unknown. Unique molecular identifiers were attached to individual cDNA molecules. TCRdb processed the 5' RACE reads anew with MiXCR; each CDR3 protein has one entry. The profile shows tens of thousands of distinct CDR3 sequences, under 9.5% of them singletons. Germline V gene data show CDR1 as SGHVS and CDR2 as FQNEAQ. The CDR3 has 15 residues. V dropped 1 base and J dropped 3; count of bases not matched to a gene: 2. General observations from the study: Clonotype matching in VDJdb favored anti-spike CD8 responses and did not capture private and CD4 specificities.

This TCR was recovered from an adult who was a healthcare worker with PCR-confirmed SARS-CoV-2 infection or an uninfected control (not recorded which). The chain uses TRBV7-8 and TRBJ1-4; TRBD1 aligns across 7 bases. The sample comprised whole blood. This CDR3 is CASSLGGTANEKLFF. The CDR3 coding sequence is TGTGCCAGCAGCTTAGGTGGGACAGCTAATGAAAAACTGTTTTTT.